What follows are 20 T cell receptor beta chains derived from one specimen sequenced in a study of T cell repertoires in cytomegalovirus infection. TCRdb ran MiXCR on the reads and lists one entry per CDR3 protein. The table has about 490,000 distinct CDR3 sequences, 16% seen once. Sequenced sample: CD8+ T cells from PBMCs. These receptors were obtained from a human donor in good health (CMV status not recorded). Some clones in this sample may be carry-over from other donors' samples.

This clonotype was counted ten times or more. The chain carries TRBV7-3 and TRBJ2-1, with a possible D match to TRBD2 (5 bases). CDR3 length equals 16 residues. Looked up from germline, CDR1 is SGHTA and CDR2 is FQGTGA. V dropped 5 bases and J dropped 0 bases, with 14 bases sitting between them. The DNA for the CDR3 is TGTGCCAGCAGCCCCTTCGGTGGGAGCTCCTACAATGAGCAGTTCTTC. Translated, it gives CASSPFGGSSYNEQFF.

There are a few counts of this clonotype. Possible read error: a much larger clone is one base away. The gene calls are TRBV7-9 and TRBJ1-5; D is ambiguous. From germline, CDR1 is SEHNR and CDR2 FQNEAQ (reference sequence). The germline V and J ends were trimmed by 4 bases and 6 bases, with 10 bases remaining between them. The CDR3 contains 13 residues. The CDR3 region is CASSSEVFQPQHF. In nucleotides, the CDR3 is TGTGCCAGCAGCTCGGAGGTTTTTCAGCCCCAGCATTTT. The complete variable domain, with remaining parts taken from reference TRBV7-9 and TRBJ1-5, reads DTGVSQNPRHKITKRGQNVTFRCDPISEHNRLYWYRQTLGQGPEFLTYFQNEAQLEKSRLLSDRFSAERPKGSFSTLEIQRTEQGDSAMYLCASSSEVFQPQHFGDGTRLSIL.

This clonotype was counted ten times or more. The chain combines TRBV7-3 with TRBJ2-2; tentatively, D is TRBD2 (6 bases). The CDR3 length is 14 residues. V was pared by 2 bases and J by 5 bases, with 9 bases between. CDR1 is SGHTA and CDR2 is FQGTGA in the germline V gene. The CDR3 DNA is TGTGCCAGCAGCTTATCTAGCGCAACCGGGGAGCTGTTTTTT. Amino acids: CASSLSSATGELFF. Together with reference TRBV7-3 and TRBJ2-2, the CDR3 gives the full variable domain: GAGVSQTPSNKVTEKGKYVELRCDPISGHTALYWYRQSLGQGPEFLIYFQGTGAADDSGLPNDRFFAVRPEGSVSTLKIQRTERGDSAVYLCASSLSSATGELFFGEGSRLTVL.

This clonotype showed up just a few times. The rearrangement uses TRBV10-3 and TRBJ1-1; D ambiguous. V was clipped by 8 bases and J by 1 base, with 11 bases between them. CDR3 length equals 13 residues. Germline assignment: CDR1 ENHRY and CDR2 SYGVKD. In nucleotides, the CDR3 is TGTGCCATCCAGGATGGAGGGAACACTGAAGCTTTCTTT. Its translation is CAIQDGGNTEAFF.

Many counts were recorded for this clonotype. The V call is TRBV12-3 or TRBV12-4, the J call TRBJ1-4; D is undetermined. The V end was cut by 3 bases, the J end by 4 bases, with 15 bases between. This CDR3 spans 16 amino acids. CDR3 DNA sequence: TGTGCCAGCAGTTTGAATCGGGGAGGGATTAATGAAAAACTGTTTTTT. Encoded protein: CASSLNRGGINEKLFF.

This clonotype has ten or more counts. The CDR3 spells CASRSGTSGRAVVGEQFF. The CDR3 coding sequence is TGTGCCAGCAGATCCGGGACTAGCGGGAGGGCCGTAGTGGGTGAGCAGTTCTTC. The chain employs TRBV28 and TRBJ2-1; 16 bases match TRBD2. Germline-derived CDR1 and CDR2 are MDHEN and SYDVKM. V lost 6 bases and J lost 9; bases outside the gene matches: 14. The CDR3 sequence is 18 residues long.

There are many counts of this clonotype. This chain connects TRBV6-5 to TRBJ1-2; D remains unclear. The germline CDR1 and CDR2 sequences are MNHEY and SVGAGI. V was clipped by 0 bases and J by 8 bases, with 13 bases between them. This CDR3 has 14 amino acids. CDR3 residues: CASSYSTLLGGYTF. Here the CDR3 DNA reads TGTGCCAGCAGTTACTCGACCCTCTTGGGCGGCTACACCTTC.

The chain has TRBV7-3 and TRBJ2-1; D gene uncertain. Trimming left V 6 bases short and J 2 bases short, with 14 bases between. This CDR3 contains 15 residues. Germline V gives CDR1 SGHTA, CDR2 FQGTGA. CDR3 region: CASREEGQAYNEQFF. The CDR3 DNA sequence: TGTGCCAGCAGAGAAGAAGGGCAGGCCTACAATGAGCAGTTCTTC.

This clonotype was seen many times. The V and J genes are TRBV10-1 and TRBJ2-7; 8 nucleotides line up with TRBD2. Germline CDR1 WNHNN, CDR2 SYGVQD (reference sequence). Trimming removed 6 bases from V and 3 bases from J; junction bases left unmatched: 7. This CDR3 comprises 14 residues. The CDR3 here is CASRPGLVNYEQYF. CDR3 DNA sequence: TGCGCCAGCAGACCGGGACTAGTTAACTACGAGCAGTACTTC.

This clonotype was picked up many times. The rearrangement links TRBV6-4 to TRBJ1-1; 9 bases match TRBD1. The germline V gene encodes CDR1 MRHNA and CDR2 SNTAGT. This CDR3 region has 15 residues. V lost 3 bases to trimming and J lost 5 bases; unmatched junction nucleotides: 7. The CDR3 loop is CASSEWGTGRTEAFF. The DNA for the CDR3 is TGTGCCAGCAGTGAGTGGGGGACAGGGCGAACTGAAGCTTTCTTT.

This clonotype has ten or more counts. The gene calls are TRBV7-3 and TRBJ2-5, with D tentatively TRBD1 or TRBD2 (6 bases each). V lost 1 base, J lost 5 bases, and 17 bases lay in between. This CDR3 comprises 16 residues. Germline-derived CDR1 and CDR2 are SGHTA and FQGTGA. CDR3 bases: TGTGCCAGCAGCTTAAGCGGGACAACCTACGGGGAGACCCAGTACTTC. Encoded protein: CASSLSGTTYGETQYF.

For the CDR3, the DNA is TGTGCCAGTAGTCCCACGGACGGATACAATGAGCAGTTCTTC. Residues: CASSPTDGYNEQFF. The chain joins TRBV19 to TRBJ2-1; D is undetermined. From germline, CDR1 is LNHDA and CDR2 SQIVND (reference sequence). V lost 5 bases to trimming and J lost 4 bases, with 12 bases between them. This CDR3 has 14 residues. Combining the CDR3 with reference TRBV19 and TRBJ2-1 gives the whole variable domain DGGITQSPKYLFRKEGQNVTLSCEQNLNHDAMYWYRQDPGQGLRLIYYSQIVNDFQKGDIAEGYSVSREKKESFPLTVTSAQKNPTAFYLCASSPTDGYNEQFFGPGTRLTVL.

This clonotype was recorded at least ten times. This chain joins TRBV4-1 and TRBJ1-1; the D is unclear. CDR1 is MGHRA and CDR2 is YSYEKL in the germline V gene. CDR3 length: 13 amino acids. Trimming left V 5 bases short and J 3 bases short, with 10 bases between. The CDR3 DNA is TGCGCCAGCAGCTTACCACGGGACACTGAAGCTTTCTTT. Protein sequence: CASSLPRDTEAFF.

The V and J genes are TRBV7-9 and TRBJ2-1; perhaps TRBD1 as D (6 bases). The CDR3 loop spans 15 amino acids. The V end was cut by 1 base, the J end by 7 bases, with 14 bases between. CDR1 SEHNR and CDR2 FQNEAQ come from the germline V gene (reference sequence). CDR3 protein: CASSLVGGVGNEQFF. The CDR3 DNA sequence: TGTGCCAGCAGCTTAGTAGGGGGAGTGGGTAATGAGCAGTTCTTC.

The sample holds a few counts of this clonotype. The chain recombines TRBV29-1 with TRBJ1-2, with TRBD1 as a possible D gene (5 bases). Trimming took 4 bases from V and 2 from J, leaving 11 bases between them. The CDR3 is made up of 13 amino acids. Germline V CDR1 and CDR2: SQVTM, ANQGSEA. CDR3 region: CSVGGGNNYGYTF. CDR3 DNA sequence: TGCAGCGTTGGGGGGGGAAACAACTATGGCTACACCTTC. The full variable domain, rest sourced from reference TRBV29-1 and TRBJ1-2, is SAVISQKPSRDICQRGTSLTIQCQVDSQVTMMFWYRQQPGQSLTLIATANQGSEATYESGFVIDKFPISRPNLTFSTLTVSNMSPEDSSIYLCSVGGGNNYGYTFGSGTRLTVV.

This clonotype was counted only a few times. The chain uses TRBV7-9 and TRBJ2-1; the match to TRBD2 covers 7 bases. Germline CDR1 and CDR2: SEHNR and FQNEAQ (reference sequence). The CDR3 runs to 14 residues. V lost 4 bases to trimming and J lost 4 bases; unmatched junction nucleotides: 4. This chain's CDR3 is CASSSREVYNEQFF. CDR3 bases: TGTGCCAGCAGCTCCCGGGAGGTATACAATGAGCAGTTCTTC.

This clonotype occurred a few times. The J gene is TRBJ1-2, the V gene TRBV10-3; 7 bases line up with TRBD1. Per germline, CDR1 ENHRY and CDR2 SYGVKD. V was pared by 4 bases and J by 4 bases, with 6 bases of the junction left unmatched. CDR3 size: 14 residues. The CDR3 DNA reads TGTGCCATCAGTGGTGGGGGACAGAGCTATGGCTACACCTTC. Encoded protein: CAISGGGQSYGYTF.

The chain joins TRBV15 to TRBJ2-7; D may correspond to TRBD1 or TRBD2 (5 bases each). Trimming stripped 0 bases from V and 0 bases from J, with 15 bases between. The CDR3 totals 17 residues. Germline loops: CDR1 LNHNV, CDR2 YYDKDF (reference sequence). CDR3 bases: TGTGCCACCAGCAGAGATGGAGAGGGGACCTACTCCTACGAGCAGTACTTC. Its protein is CATSRDGEGTYSYEQYF.

This clonotype was counted only a few times. The chain combines TRBV11-2 with TRBJ1-4, with a tentative D call TRBD1 (6 bases). There are 15 residues in the CDR3. Trimming left V 4 bases short and J 3 bases short, with 12 bases between. Germline lookup yields CDR1 SGHAT and CDR2 FQNNGV. CDR3 DNA sequence: TGTGCCAGCAGCTCGGACAGTGGGGCTAATGAAAAACTGTTTTTT. Its translation: CASSSDSGANEKLFF.

The rearrangement links TRBV9 to TRBJ2-2; 9 positions agree with TRBD2. Germline values: CDR1 SGDLS, CDR2 YYNGEE. Trimming took 3 bases from V and 5 from J; bases not matched to a gene: 14. CDR3 length equals 18 residues. The CDR3 sequence: CASSGISLREGYTGELFF. CDR3 DNA sequence: TGTGCCAGCAGCGGAATCTCTTTGCGGGAGGGATATACCGGGGAGCTGTTTTTT.